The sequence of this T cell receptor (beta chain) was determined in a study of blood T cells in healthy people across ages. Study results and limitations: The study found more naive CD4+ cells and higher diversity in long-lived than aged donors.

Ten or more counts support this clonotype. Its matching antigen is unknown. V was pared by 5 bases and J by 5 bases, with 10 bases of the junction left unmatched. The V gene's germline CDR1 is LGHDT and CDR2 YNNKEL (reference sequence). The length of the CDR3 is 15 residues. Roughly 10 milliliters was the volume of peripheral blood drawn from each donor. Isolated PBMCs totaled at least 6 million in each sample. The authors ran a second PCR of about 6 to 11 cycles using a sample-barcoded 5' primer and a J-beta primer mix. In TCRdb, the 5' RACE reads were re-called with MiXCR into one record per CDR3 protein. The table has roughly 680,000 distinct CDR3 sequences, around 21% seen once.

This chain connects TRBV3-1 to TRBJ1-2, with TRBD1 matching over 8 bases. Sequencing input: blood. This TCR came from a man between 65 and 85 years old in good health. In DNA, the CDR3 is TGTGCCAGCAGCAGTATGACAGGGGACGGGTATGGCTACACCTTC. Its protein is CASSSMTGDGYGYTF.